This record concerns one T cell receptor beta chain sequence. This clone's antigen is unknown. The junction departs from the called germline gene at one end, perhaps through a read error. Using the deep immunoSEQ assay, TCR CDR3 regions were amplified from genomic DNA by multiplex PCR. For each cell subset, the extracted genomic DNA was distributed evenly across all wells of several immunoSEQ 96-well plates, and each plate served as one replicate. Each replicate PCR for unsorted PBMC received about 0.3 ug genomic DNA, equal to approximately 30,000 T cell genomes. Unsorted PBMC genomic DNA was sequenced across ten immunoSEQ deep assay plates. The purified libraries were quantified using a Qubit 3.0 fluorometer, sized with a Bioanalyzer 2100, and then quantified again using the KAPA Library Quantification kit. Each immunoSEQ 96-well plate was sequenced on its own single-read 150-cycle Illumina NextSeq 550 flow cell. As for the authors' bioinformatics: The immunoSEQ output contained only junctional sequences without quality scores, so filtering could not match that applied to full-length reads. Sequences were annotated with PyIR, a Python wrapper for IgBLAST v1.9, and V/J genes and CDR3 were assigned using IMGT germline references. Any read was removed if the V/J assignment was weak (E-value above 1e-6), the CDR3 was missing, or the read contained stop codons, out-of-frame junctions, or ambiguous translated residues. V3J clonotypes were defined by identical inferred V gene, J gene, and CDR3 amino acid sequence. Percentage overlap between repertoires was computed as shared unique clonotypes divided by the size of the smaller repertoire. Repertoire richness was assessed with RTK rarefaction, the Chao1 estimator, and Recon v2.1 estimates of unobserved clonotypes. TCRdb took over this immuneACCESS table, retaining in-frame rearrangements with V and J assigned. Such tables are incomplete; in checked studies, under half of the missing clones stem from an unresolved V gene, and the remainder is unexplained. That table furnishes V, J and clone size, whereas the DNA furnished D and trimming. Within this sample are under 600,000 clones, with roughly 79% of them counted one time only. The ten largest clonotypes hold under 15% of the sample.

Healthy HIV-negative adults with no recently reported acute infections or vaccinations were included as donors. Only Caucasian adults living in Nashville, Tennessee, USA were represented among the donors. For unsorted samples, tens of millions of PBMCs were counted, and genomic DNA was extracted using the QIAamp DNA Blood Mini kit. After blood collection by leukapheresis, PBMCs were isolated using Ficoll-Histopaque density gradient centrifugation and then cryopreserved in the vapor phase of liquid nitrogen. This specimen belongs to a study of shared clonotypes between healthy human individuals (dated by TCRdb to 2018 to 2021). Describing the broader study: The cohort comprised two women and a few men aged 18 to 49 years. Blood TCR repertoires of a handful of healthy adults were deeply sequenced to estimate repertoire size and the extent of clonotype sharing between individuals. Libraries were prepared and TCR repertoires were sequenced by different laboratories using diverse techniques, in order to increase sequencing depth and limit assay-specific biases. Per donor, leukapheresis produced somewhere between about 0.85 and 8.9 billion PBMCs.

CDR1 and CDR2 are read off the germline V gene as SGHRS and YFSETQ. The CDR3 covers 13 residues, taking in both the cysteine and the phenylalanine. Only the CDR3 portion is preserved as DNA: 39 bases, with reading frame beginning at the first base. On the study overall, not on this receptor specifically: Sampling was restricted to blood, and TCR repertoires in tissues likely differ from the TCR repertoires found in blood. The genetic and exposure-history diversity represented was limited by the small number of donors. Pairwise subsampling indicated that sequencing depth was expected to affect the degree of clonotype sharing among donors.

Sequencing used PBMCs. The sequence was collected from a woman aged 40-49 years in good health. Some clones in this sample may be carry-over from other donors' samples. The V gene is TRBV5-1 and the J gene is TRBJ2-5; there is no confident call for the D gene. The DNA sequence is TGCGCCAGCAGCCGCATGGAACAAGGGACCCAGTACTTC. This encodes CASSRMEQGTQYF.